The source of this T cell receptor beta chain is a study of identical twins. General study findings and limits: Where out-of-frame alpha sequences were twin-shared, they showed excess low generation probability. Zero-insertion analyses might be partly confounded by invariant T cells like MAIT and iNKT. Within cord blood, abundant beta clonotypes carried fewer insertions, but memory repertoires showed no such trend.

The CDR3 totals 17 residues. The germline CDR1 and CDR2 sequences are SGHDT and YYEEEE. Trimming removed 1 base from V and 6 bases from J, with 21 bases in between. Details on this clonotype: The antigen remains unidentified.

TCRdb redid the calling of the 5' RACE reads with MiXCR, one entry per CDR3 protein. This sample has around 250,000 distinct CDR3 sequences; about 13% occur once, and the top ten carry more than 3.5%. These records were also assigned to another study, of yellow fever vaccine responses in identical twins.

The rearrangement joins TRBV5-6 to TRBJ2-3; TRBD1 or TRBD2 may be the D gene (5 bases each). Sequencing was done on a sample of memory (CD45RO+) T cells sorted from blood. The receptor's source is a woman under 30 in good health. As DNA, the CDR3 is TGTGCCAGCAGCTTGCCGGGATCGGGGCCAGGGTATGATACGCAGTATTTT. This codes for CASSLPGSGPGYDTQYF.